The 16 T cell receptor beta chains below were found in one sample sequenced in a study of CD8 T cells in ankylosing spondylitis. TCRdb reanalysed the 5' RACE reads using MiXCR and keeps one entry per CDR3 protein. The data contain about 220,000 distinct CDR3 sequences, about 10% of them singletons. The sequenced material came from blood, either unsorted or a sorted T cell fraction (not recorded which). These receptors came from a male donor with ankylosing spondylitis or in good health (not recorded which).

This clonotype was detected ten times or more. The J gene is TRBJ1-1, the V gene TRBV6-1; possibly TRBD1 for D (5 bases). V was trimmed by 4 bases and J by 4 bases, leaving 13 bases between them. Germline CDR1 and CDR2: MNHNS and SASEGT. The CDR3 consists of 14 residues. The CDR3 nucleotides read TGTGCCAGCAGTGGGCGGATTGGGGGCACTGAAGCTTTCTTT. Its protein product is CASSGRIGGTEAFF.

This clonotype appeared many times. CDR3 nucleotide sequence: TGTGCCAGCAGCCAAGTGGGGCAGTTACTGTTGGTCAATGAGCAGTTCTTC. Translation: CASSQVGQLLLVNEQFF. V gene TRBV4-2 combines with J gene TRBJ2-1, with D perhaps matching TRBD1 (5 bases). This CDR3 has 17 amino acids. V gave up 1 base and J gave up 6 bases, with 19 bases separating them. Looked up from germline, CDR1 is LGHNA and CDR2 is YNFKEQ.

This clonotype was observed many times. The chain uses TRBV20-1 and TRBJ2-7, with 7 bases aligning to TRBD1. Per germline, CDR1 DFQATT and CDR2 SNEGSKA (reference sequence). V lost 5 bases, J lost 2 bases, and 12 bases stayed unmatched. CDR3 size: 15 residues. Written as DNA, the CDR3 is TGCAGTGCTCGTAGGCAGTTCGGACAGGCCTACGAGCAGTACTTC. It encodes CSARRQFGQAYEQYF.

This clonotype was counted at least ten times. V gene TRBV28 combines with J gene TRBJ1-4; D might be TRBD1 (6 bases). The CDR3 covers 16 residues. Trimming stripped 5 bases from V and 0 bases from J, with 13 bases between. The germline CDR1 and CDR2 sequences are MDHEN and SYDVKM. CDR3 bases: TGTGCCAGCAGTCCTGCGGGGGCCCCAACTAATGAAAAACTGTTTTTT. It is translated as CASSPAGAPTNEKLFF. Supplemented by reference TRBV28 and TRBJ1-4, the full variable domain reads DVKVTQSSRYLVKRTGEKVFLECVQDMDHENMFWYRQDPGLGLRLIYFSYDVKMKEKGDIPEGYSVSREKKERFSLILESASTNQTSMYLCASSPAGAPTNEKLFFGSGTQLSVL.

This clonotype was picked up a small number of times. The chain has TRBV20-1 and TRBJ2-5, with 8 bases that match TRBD2. The ends lost 5 bases at V and 3 bases at J; junction bases unmatched: 14. The CDR3 length is 16 residues. Germline V gene sequence: CDR1 DFQATT, CDR2 SNEGSKA (reference sequence). CDR3 in DNA: TGCAGTGCTGAGAGACCCAGCGGGGGAGGTGAAGAGACCCAGTACTTC. Its protein product is CSAERPSGGGEETQYF.

This clonotype has at least ten counts. This chain links TRBV7-2 with TRBJ2-2; 12 nucleotides agree with TRBD2. This CDR3 is built from 17 residues. With 0 bases clipped from V and 5 bases from J, the junction kept 4 bases outside the gene matches. CDR1 is SGHTA and CDR2 is FQGNSA in the germline V gene. The chain's CDR3 is CASSLATSGGGTGELFF. The CDR3 region has the DNA TGTGCCAGCAGCTTAGCGACTAGCGGGGGAGGTACCGGGGAGCTGTTTTTT.

The rearrangement joins TRBV4-1 to TRBJ2-1; 7 bases agree with TRBD1. V was clipped by 0 bases and J by 8 bases; unmatched bases: 4. This CDR3 contains 14 residues. Germline CDR1 MGHRA, CDR2 YSYEKL. CDR3 amino acids: CASSQERGGDEQFF. The CDR3 bases are TGCGCCAGCAGCCAAGAGCGAGGGGGCGATGAGCAGTTCTTC.

This clonotype occurred a few times. The chain combines TRBV10-3 with TRBJ1-2; 8 nucleotides line up with TRBD1. V dropped 5 bases and J dropped 8; count of bases not matched to a gene: 7. CDR1 and CDR2 from the germline V gene are ENHRY and SYGVKD. There are 13 residues in the CDR3. The CDR3 sequence: CAISSGGAGGYTF. As DNA, the CDR3 is TGTGCCATCAGTTCAGGGGGCGCGGGAGGCTACACCTTC.

As concerns this clonotype: A much more abundant neighbour one base away suggests this may be a read error. This rearrangement joins TRBV6-5 to TRBJ1-4; D not resolved. Germline V gene sequence: CDR1 MNHEY, CDR2 SVGAGI. There are 19 residues in the CDR3. V lost 0 bases and J lost 5, with 22 bases in between. The CDR3 nucleotides read TGTGCCAGCAGTTACTCGACCGTCGGTAGGACTGCAGTCAATGAAAAACTGTTTTTT. This gives the protein CASSYSTVGRTAVNEKLFF.

In its sample, this clonotype was seen many times. V and J are TRBV5-6 and TRBJ2-1; 7 bases line up with TRBD2. CDR3 size: 12 residues. The germline CDR1 and CDR2 sequences are SGHDT and YYEEEE. Trimming at V came to 7 bases and at J to 15 bases, leaving 13 bases not matched to a gene. This chain's CDR3 is CASARLGGWRFF. CDR3 bases: TGTGCCAGCGCCCGTTTGGGGGGGTGGCGGTTCTTC.

This clonotype was detected a few times. This chain links TRBV20-1 with TRBJ1-6; D is possibly TRBD1 (6 bases). The germline V gene has CDR1 DFQATT and CDR2 SNEGSKA (reference sequence). V lost 3 bases to trimming and J lost 0 bases, with 12 bases between them. There are 16 residues in the CDR3. The CDR3 loop is CSASLQGSSYNSPLHF. In DNA, the CDR3 is TGCAGTGCTAGTTTACAGGGAAGCTCCTATAATTCACCCCTCCACTTT.

Comments on this clonotype: This may be a read error, as it is one base from a much larger clone. The rearrangement links TRBV5-1 to TRBJ2-5; tentatively, D is TRBD1 (6 bases). V lost 6 bases to trimming and J lost 5 bases, with 20 bases between them. The CDR3 is 15 amino acids. CDR1 and CDR2 from the germline V gene are SGHRS and YFSETQ. This chain's CDR3 is CASISIAWGLETQYF. CDR3 nucleotide sequence: TGCGCCAGCATCTCCATAGCGTGGGGGCTTGAGACCCAGTACTTC.

This clonotype has at least ten counts. The chain is built from TRBV11-2 and TRBJ1-6; 7 bases align to TRBD1. V was pared by 3 bases and J by 8 bases, with 7 bases of the junction left unmatched. The CDR3 has 15 amino acids. Germline assignment: CDR1 SGHAT and CDR2 FQNNGV. The CDR3 coding sequence is TGTGCCAGCAGCTTCAGGGGGAGCGAAGATTCACCCCTCCACTTT. Translating gives CASSFRGSEDSPLHF. Based on the CDR3 plus reference TRBV11-2 and TRBJ1-6, the full variable domain is EAGVAQSPRYKIIEKRQSVAFWCNPISGHATLYWYQQILGQGPKLLIQFQNNGVVDDSQLPKDRFSAERLKGVDSTLKIQPAKLEDSAVYLCASSFRGSEDSPLHFGNGTRLTVT.

The sample holds many counts of this clonotype. The chain employs TRBV11-2 and TRBJ2-2; 9 nucleotides line up with TRBD2. CDR3 length: 16 amino acids. Germline V lookup: CDR1 SGHAT, CDR2 FQNNGV. The J segment lost 4 bases and the V segment lost 3 bases, leaving 6 bases of the junction unmatched. The CDR3 region has the DNA TGTGCCAGCAGCTTTGCGGGGGGGAGTAGCACCGGGGAGCTGTTTTTT. This codes for CASSFAGGSSTGELFF.

This clonotype has ten or more counts. V is TRBV27 and J is TRBJ2-5; D is possibly TRBD2 (6 bases). Germline V gene lookup returns CDR1 MNHEY and CDR2 SMNVEV (reference sequence). CDR3 size: 14 residues. Trimming pared 6 bases from V and 5 bases from J, leaving 16 bases between. In DNA form, the CDR3 reads TGTGCCAGCAGCCCTATTAGTGGGGGGGAGACCCAGTACTTC. Its translation is CASSPISGGETQYF.

The rearrangement joins TRBV2 to TRBJ2-2, with unresolved D. Germline lookup yields CDR1 SNHLY and CDR2 FYNNEI. The CDR3 loop spans 14 amino acids. V lost 7 bases and J lost 4, with 13 bases in between. The chain's CDR3 is CASTIRTGTGELFF. DNA for the CDR3: TGTGCCAGCACTATACGGACGGGCACCGGGGAGCTGTTTTTT.